This TCR beta chain was recorded in a study of shared clonotypes between healthy human individuals. V was trimmed by 6 bases and J by 2 bases, leaving 16 bases between them. Germline assignment: CDR1 MDHEN and CDR2 SYDVKM. The CDR3 spans 15 residues. The assay was immunoSEQ multiplex PCR, and TCRdb's table has in-frame clones only and misses some. The data hold about 2.3 million clones, with more than 80% observed a single time. The chain links TRBV28 to TRBJ1-2; D may be TRBD1 (6 bases). The sequenced material came from naive CD4+ T cells from PBMCs. Specified subset: CD45RA+ positively selected. The clonotype originates from a man in his late teens or twenties in good health. Some clones in this sample may be carry-over from other donors' samples. The CDR3 DNA reads TGTGCCAGCAGAGGAGGGGGGGCGCTGAACTATGGCTACACCTTC. Amino acid sequence: CASRGGGALNYGYTF.